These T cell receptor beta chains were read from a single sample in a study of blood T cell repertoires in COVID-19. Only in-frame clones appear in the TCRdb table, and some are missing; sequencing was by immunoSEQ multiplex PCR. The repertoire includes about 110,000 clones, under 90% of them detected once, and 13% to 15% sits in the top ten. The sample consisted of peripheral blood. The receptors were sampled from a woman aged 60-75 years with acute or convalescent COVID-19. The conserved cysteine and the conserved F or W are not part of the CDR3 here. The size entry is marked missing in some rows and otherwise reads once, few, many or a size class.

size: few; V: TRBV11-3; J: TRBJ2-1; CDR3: ASSLYGGVNNEQF
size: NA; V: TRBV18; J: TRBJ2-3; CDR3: ASESTDTQY
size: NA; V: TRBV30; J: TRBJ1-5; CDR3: AWSEGQGKNQPQH
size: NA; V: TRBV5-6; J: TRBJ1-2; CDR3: ASSLPAGHYGYT
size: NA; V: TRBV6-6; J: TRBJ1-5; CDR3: ASSYTGTGGGQPQH
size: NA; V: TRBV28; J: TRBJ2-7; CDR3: ASSSFTSSGRDEQY
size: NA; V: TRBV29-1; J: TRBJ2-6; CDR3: SVSTGSGANVLT
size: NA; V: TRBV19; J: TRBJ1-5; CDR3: ASSIGQGAVQPQH
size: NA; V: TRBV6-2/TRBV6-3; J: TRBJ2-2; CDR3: ASSRNTGELF
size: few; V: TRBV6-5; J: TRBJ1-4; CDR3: ASRFATNEKLF
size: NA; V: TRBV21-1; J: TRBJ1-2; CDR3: ASWEVLRQNYGYT
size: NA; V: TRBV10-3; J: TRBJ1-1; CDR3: AISGQGYTEAF
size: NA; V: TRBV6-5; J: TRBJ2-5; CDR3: ASSSGQQQETQY
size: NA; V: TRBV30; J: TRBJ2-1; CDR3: AWSAGTRAVGF
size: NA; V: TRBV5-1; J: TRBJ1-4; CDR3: ASSWAGSTNEKLF
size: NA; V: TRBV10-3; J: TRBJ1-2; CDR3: AISESWRSSGYT
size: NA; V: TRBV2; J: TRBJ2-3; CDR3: ASSDGGGSTDTQY
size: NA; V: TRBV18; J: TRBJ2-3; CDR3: ASSPGTWTDTQY
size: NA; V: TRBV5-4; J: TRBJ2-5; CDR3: ASSSGKRGPQETQY
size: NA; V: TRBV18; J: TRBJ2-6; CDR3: ASSPNRQVGANVLT
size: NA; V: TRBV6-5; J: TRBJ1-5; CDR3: ASSYVGPTQPQH
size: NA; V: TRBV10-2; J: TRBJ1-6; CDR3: ASSRAESSYNSPLH
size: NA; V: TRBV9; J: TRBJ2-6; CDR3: ASSDRDRGRGANVLT
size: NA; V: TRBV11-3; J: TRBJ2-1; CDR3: ASSPSPLAGVSEQF
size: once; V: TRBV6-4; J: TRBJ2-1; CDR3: ASSEHRGTEQF
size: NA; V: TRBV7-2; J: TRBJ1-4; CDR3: ASSLDPGRVEKLF
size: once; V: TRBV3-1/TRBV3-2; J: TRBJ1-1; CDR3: ASSQGTGQGGAF
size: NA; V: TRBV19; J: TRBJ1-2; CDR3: ASSAYRDTVYGYT
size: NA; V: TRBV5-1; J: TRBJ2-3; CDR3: ASSYTGLEDTDTQY
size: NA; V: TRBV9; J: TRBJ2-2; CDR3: ASSVEAGFDGELF
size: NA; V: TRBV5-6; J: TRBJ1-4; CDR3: ASSLRGGEEKLF
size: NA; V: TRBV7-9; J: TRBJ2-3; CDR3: ASSSRDTRTDTQY
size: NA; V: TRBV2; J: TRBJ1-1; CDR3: ASSGQMNTEAF
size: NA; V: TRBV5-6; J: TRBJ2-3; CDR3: ASSYLAGTDTQY
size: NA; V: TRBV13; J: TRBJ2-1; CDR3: ASSPGRRGGRASSYNEQF